These T cell receptor beta chains were read from a single sample in a study of T-cell reconstitution after alpha-beta-depleted transplantation in children. Via MiXCR, TCRdb re-called the PCR reads, giving one row per CDR3 protein. In the table there are roughly 100,000 distinct CDR3 sequences, roughly 8% of which are singletons. Source: PBMCs from the stem cell graft donor, taken from the stem cell graft. All receptors come from a human donor who donated a stem cell graft to a child with congenital amegakaryocytic thrombocytopenia. CDR3s include the opening cysteine and the closing phenylalanine or tryptophan. D genes are given only for firm matches. Expanded clones get a size class; other rows say once, few or many, or leave the size out.

v_gene: TRBV7-2
abundance: few
d_gene: -
j_gene: TRBJ2-5
len: 15
CDR3aa: CASSLGVTSPETQYF
CDR3nt: TGTGCCAGCAGCTTAGGGGTGACTAGTCCGGAGACCCAGTACTTC

v_gene: TRBV5-1
abundance: many
d_gene: -
j_gene: TRBJ1-1
len: 18
CDR3aa: CASRDSAGQRLSNTEAFF
CDR3nt: TGCGCCAGCAGAGATAGTGCGGGACAACGACTTTCGAACACTGAAGCTTTCTTT

v_gene: TRBV5-6
abundance: many
d_gene: TRBD1
j_gene: TRBJ1-5
len: 15
CDR3aa: CASSPGDSRNQPQHF
CDR3nt: TGTGCCAGCAGCCCAGGGGACAGTCGCAATCAGCCCCAGCATTTT

v_gene: TRBV4-2
abundance: many
d_gene: TRBD2
j_gene: TRBJ2-7
len: 15
CDR3aa: CASSQTSGSSYEQYF
CDR3nt: TGTGCCAGCAGCCAAACTAGCGGGAGCTCCTACGAGCAGTACTTC

v_gene: TRBV27
abundance: few
d_gene: TRBD2
j_gene: TRBJ2-5
len: 19
CDR3aa: CASSPLGLAGGLKRETQYF
CDR3nt: TGTGCCAGCAGTCCTCTCGGACTAGCGGGGGGGCTAAAGCGAGAGACCCAGTACTTC

v_gene: TRBV28
abundance: few
d_gene: TRBD2
j_gene: TRBJ2-3
len: 14
CDR3aa: CASRGGISTDTQYF
CDR3nt: TGTGCCTCGCGCGGGGGGATTAGCACAGATACGCAGTATTTT

v_gene: TRBV12-3/TRBV12-4
abundance: many
d_gene: -
j_gene: TRBJ1-1
len: 15
CDR3aa: CASSSPTGGDTEAFF
CDR3nt: TGTGCCAGCAGTTCCCCCACGGGGGGGGACACTGAAGCTTTCTTT

v_gene: TRBV20-1
abundance: -
d_gene: TRBD2
j_gene: TRBJ2-1
len: 15
CDR3aa: CSATVPGAGNNEQFF
CDR3nt: TGCAGTGCCACAGTCCCGGGAGCGGGAAACAATGAGCAGTTCTTC

v_gene: TRBV6-4
abundance: many
d_gene: TRBD1
j_gene: TRBJ2-2
len: 15
CDR3aa: CASSETGETTGELFF
CDR3nt: TGTGCCAGCAGTGAGACAGGGGAAACTACTGGGGAGCTGTTTTTT

v_gene: TRBV7-9
abundance: few
d_gene: -
j_gene: TRBJ2-7
len: 14
CDR3aa: CASSLGQGNDEQYF
CDR3nt: TGTGCCAGCAGCTTAGGGCAGGGAAACGACGAGCAGTACTTC

v_gene: TRBV6-5
abundance: many
d_gene: -
j_gene: TRBJ1-5
len: 17
CDR3aa: CASSPAGGGYSNQPQHF
CDR3nt: TGTGCCAGCAGTCCGGCGGGGGGAGGTTATAGCAATCAGCCCCAGCATTTT

v_gene: TRBV5-5
abundance: many
d_gene: -
j_gene: TRBJ2-7
len: 13
CDR3aa: CASSLTDYYEQYF
CDR3nt: TGTGCCAGCAGCCTGACAGACTACTACGAGCAGTACTTC

v_gene: TRBV14
abundance: many
d_gene: -
j_gene: TRBJ2-1
len: 13
CDR3aa: CASSFDNYNEQFF
CDR3nt: TGTGCCAGCAGCTTCGACAACTACAATGAGCAGTTCTTC

v_gene: TRBV20-1
abundance: many
d_gene: TRBD1
j_gene: TRBJ1-6
len: 12
CDR3aa: CSARTGPSPLHF
CDR3nt: TGCAGTGCCCGGACAGGCCCCTCACCCCTCCACTTT

v_gene: TRBV5-5
abundance: -
d_gene: TRBD2
j_gene: TRBJ2-5
len: 14
CDR3aa: CASSFGAGGETQYF
CDR3nt: TGTGCCAGCAGCTTTGGGGCGGGAGGAGAGACCCAGTACTTC

v_gene: TRBV6-5
abundance: -
d_gene: -
j_gene: TRBJ1-6
len: 16
CDR3aa: CASSYIARSYNSPLHF
CDR3nt: TGTGCCAGCAGTTACATCGCGCGCTCCTATAATTCACCCCTCCACTTT

v_gene: TRBV7-9
abundance: many
d_gene: -
j_gene: TRBJ1-1
len: 15
CDR3aa: CASSLEAQLNTEAFF
CDR3nt: TGTGCCAGCAGCTTAGAGGCACAATTAAACACTGAAGCTTTCTTT

v_gene: TRBV7-2
abundance: medium-sized
d_gene: -
j_gene: TRBJ2-3
len: 13
CDR3aa: CASSYGMAGTQYF
CDR3nt: TGTGCCAGCAGCTACGGTATGGCAGGCACGCAGTATTTT

v_gene: TRBV6-6
abundance: many
d_gene: -
j_gene: TRBJ2-1
len: 13
CDR3aa: CAIGWGVLDEQFF
CDR3nt: TGTGCCATTGGTTGGGGGGTCTTGGATGAGCAGTTCTTC

v_gene: TRBV30
abundance: many
d_gene: TRBD2
j_gene: TRBJ2-5
len: 12
CDR3aa: CASGTSPETQYF
CDR3nt: TGTGCCTCCGGGACTAGCCCAGAGACCCAGTACTTC

v_gene: TRBV18
abundance: few
d_gene: -
j_gene: TRBJ1-2
len: 15
CDR3aa: CASSPLAGDAYGYTF
CDR3nt: TGTGCCAGCTCACCACTAGCAGGGGATGCTTATGGCTACACCTTC

v_gene: TRBV7-2
abundance: -
d_gene: -
j_gene: TRBJ1-2
len: 15
CDR3aa: CASSPPGRANYGYTF
CDR3nt: TGTGCCAGCAGCCCGCCGGGCCGAGCTAACTATGGCTACACCTTC

v_gene: TRBV20-1
abundance: many
d_gene: -
j_gene: TRBJ2-7
len: 14
CDR3aa: CSAVPTRRRNEQYF
CDR3nt: TGCAGTGCTGTGCCGACTAGGAGGCGGAACGAGCAGTACTTC

v_gene: TRBV6-2/TRBV6-3
abundance: -
d_gene: -
j_gene: TRBJ1-5
len: 14
CDR3aa: CASSKDGFNQPQHF
CDR3nt: TGTGCCAGCAGTAAGGACGGTTTTAATCAGCCCCAGCATTTT

v_gene: TRBV6-2/TRBV6-3
abundance: many
d_gene: TRBD2
j_gene: TRBJ2-7
len: 18
CDR3aa: CASSPTLRLAGSSYEQYF
CDR3nt: TGTGCCAGCAGCCCCACTTTGCGACTAGCGGGTTCCTCCTACGAGCAGTACTTC

v_gene: TRBV5-1
abundance: many
d_gene: TRBD1
j_gene: TRBJ2-3
len: 15
CDR3aa: CASSLDRGRADTQYF
CDR3nt: TGCGCCAGCAGCTTGGACAGGGGGCGGGCAGATACGCAGTATTTT

v_gene: TRBV19
abundance: -
d_gene: TRBD2
j_gene: TRBJ2-1
len: 15
CDR3aa: CASNPLAGPINEQFF
CDR3nt: TGTGCCAGTAATCCCCTAGCGGGACCTATCAATGAGCAGTTCTTC

v_gene: TRBV20-1
abundance: many
d_gene: TRBD2
j_gene: TRBJ2-7
len: 13
CDR3aa: CSAPQRGGYEQYF
CDR3nt: TGCAGTGCCCCCCAGCGGGGGGGCTACGAGCAGTACTTC

v_gene: TRBV9
abundance: once
d_gene: TRBD2
j_gene: TRBJ2-3
len: 15
CDR3aa: CASSVDSGATDTQYF
CDR3nt: TGTGCCAGCAGCGTAGATAGCGGGGCCACAGATACGCAGTATTTT

v_gene: TRBV12-3/TRBV12-4
abundance: many
d_gene: TRBD2
j_gene: TRBJ2-3
len: 16
CDR3aa: CASSLLTSGRSDTQYF
CDR3nt: TGTGCCAGCAGTCTACTAACTAGCGGGAGATCAGATACGCAGTATTTT

v_gene: TRBV2
abundance: many
d_gene: -
j_gene: TRBJ1-5
len: 13
CDR3aa: CASSKDSNQPQHF
CDR3nt: TGTGCCAGCAGTAAAGACAGCAATCAGCCCCAGCATTTT

v_gene: TRBV5-1
abundance: many
d_gene: TRBD2
j_gene: TRBJ2-1
len: 16
CDR3aa: CASSLAPSGTNNEQFF
CDR3nt: TGCGCCAGCAGCTTGGCCCCTAGCGGAACCAACAATGAGCAGTTCTTC

v_gene: TRBV5-1
abundance: many
d_gene: -
j_gene: TRBJ2-7
len: 13
CDR3aa: CASSVDSPYEQYF
CDR3nt: TGCGCCAGCAGCGTTGACAGTCCTTACGAGCAGTACTTC

v_gene: TRBV5-5
abundance: -
d_gene: -
j_gene: TRBJ2-7
len: 12
CDR3aa: CASSLNPYEQYF
CDR3nt: TGTGCCAGCAGCTTGAATCCGTACGAGCAGTACTTC

v_gene: TRBV7-2
abundance: few
d_gene: -
j_gene: TRBJ2-6
len: 14
CDR3aa: CASTSDSGANVLTF
CDR3nt: TGTGCCAGCACCTCAGACTCTGGGGCCAACGTCCTGACTTTC

v_gene: TRBV30
abundance: -
d_gene: -
j_gene: TRBJ2-1
len: 12
CDR3aa: CAWSGGYNEQFF
CDR3nt: TGTGCCTGGAGTGGAGGTTACAATGAGCAGTTCTTC

v_gene: TRBV18
abundance: few
d_gene: -
j_gene: TRBJ2-2
len: 14
CDR3aa: CASSPYPTTGELFF
CDR3nt: TGTGCCAGCTCACCCTACCCTACGACCGGGGAGCTGTTTTTT

v_gene: TRBV28
abundance: -
d_gene: -
j_gene: TRBJ2-5
len: 13
CDR3aa: CASRPGAQETQYF
CDR3nt: TGTGCCAGCAGGCCTGGGGCCCAAGAGACCCAGTACTTC

v_gene: TRBV28
abundance: many
d_gene: TRBD2
j_gene: TRBJ2-7
len: 19
CDR3aa: CASSLSPGLAGGLSYEQYF
CDR3nt: TGTGCCAGCAGTTTATCACCGGGACTAGCGGGAGGGCTTTCCTACGAGCAGTACTTC

v_gene: TRBV5-6
abundance: many
d_gene: -
j_gene: TRBJ2-5
len: 14
CDR3aa: CASSLLTRLETQYF
CDR3nt: TGTGCCAGCAGCTTGTTAACGAGGTTGGAGACCCAGTACTTC

v_gene: TRBV5-1
abundance: many
d_gene: -
j_gene: TRBJ2-5
len: 14
CDR3aa: CASSDRAKQETQYF
CDR3nt: TGCGCCAGCAGTGATCGGGCGAAACAAGAGACCCAGTACTTC

v_gene: TRBV7-2
abundance: many
d_gene: TRBD1
j_gene: TRBJ2-5
len: 15
CDR3aa: CASSLAQQGGETQYF
CDR3nt: TGTGCCAGCAGCTTAGCGCAACAGGGGGGAGAGACCCAGTACTTC

v_gene: TRBV4-1
abundance: many
d_gene: -
j_gene: TRBJ2-2
len: 20
CDR3aa: CASSQFNPDFGLVSGGELFF
CDR3nt: TGCGCCAGCAGCCAGTTCAATCCGGATTTCGGACTGGTTTCGGGCGGGGAGCTGTTTTTT